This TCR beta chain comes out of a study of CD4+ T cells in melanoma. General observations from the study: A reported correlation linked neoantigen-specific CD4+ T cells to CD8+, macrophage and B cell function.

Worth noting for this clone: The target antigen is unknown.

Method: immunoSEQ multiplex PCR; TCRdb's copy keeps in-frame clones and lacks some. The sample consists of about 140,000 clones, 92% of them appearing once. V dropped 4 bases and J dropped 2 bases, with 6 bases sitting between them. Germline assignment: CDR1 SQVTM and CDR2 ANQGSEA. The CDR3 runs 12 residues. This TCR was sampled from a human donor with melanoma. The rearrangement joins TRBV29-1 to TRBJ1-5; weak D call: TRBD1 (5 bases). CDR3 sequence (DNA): TGCAGCGTTGCACAGGGCAATCAGCCCCAGCATTTT. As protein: CSVAQGNQPQHF.